Detailed here is one T cell receptor beta chain. This clone was picked up one time. No antigen is known for it. Base qualities were left out, and no much larger clone turns up one base away. This entry comes from a study of blood T cell repertoires in COVID-19 (TCRdb year 2020). Notes on the research overall: Samples covering the acute and convalescent phases of COVID-19 were provided by collaborators in the United States, Italy and Spain. The prospective study material was composed of cDNA or gDNA derived from T cells, B-cell-depleted T cells, or PBMCs. Deeply sampled blood TCRbeta repertoires from subjects exposed to, actively infected with, or recovered from COVID-19 were included in the dataset. The repertoires were released in a freely available public database intended as a resource for research on the immune response to SARS-CoV-2. Samples came from the ongoing ImmuneRACE study (first 160 participants) plus 1,254 subjects from 6 global collaborators. Nearly every sample came with metadata listing a de-identified subject ID, COVID-19 status, age in years and sex. Where available, HLA class I and class II types were taken from metadata supplied by the sample provider and were not determined by assay-based typing.

Enrolling through a virtual design, the prospective study's participants ranged in age from roughly 18 to 89 years and lived across about two dozen United States geographic areas. In the prospective study, participants were assigned to cohorts based on the clinical history participants reported in a screening survey and a study questionnaire. Recovered participants in ImmuneRACE Cohort 3 were defined by two consecutive negative NP/OP PCR tests, clearance by a healthcare professional, or resolution of symptoms. In the prospective study, mobile phlebotomists collected whole blood, serum and a nasopharyngeal or oropharyngeal swab from each participant. Prospective study participants could optionally give additional blood draws and questionnaires over an approximately 2-month period. Before DNA extraction, prospective study blood samples were shipped either frozen or at room temperature. TCRbeta CDR3 regions were amplified from genomic DNA using the immunoSEQ Assay, a bias-controlled multiplex PCR. In the original analysis: Nucleated cell counts per sample were estimated from amplification of reference gene primers within the assay. To quantify the absolute abundance of each unique TCRbeta CDR3 rearrangement, sequence reads were collapsed and filtered. For each sample, productive Simpson clonality was calculated as the square root of Simpson's diversity index over productive rearrangements. The table was pulled from immuneACCESS by TCRdb, which kept in-frame rearrangements only. Such tables lose some clones; where checked, under half of the loss comes from unresolved V genes, and the rest has no known cause. The DNA gave D and trimming, while V, J and clone size come from that table. In this sample the table shows roughly 500,000 clones, around 87% of which occur a single time. Of the sample, 1.8% is held by the ten largest clones.

What the work shows at the level of the full study, not this receptor alone: The amount of clinical and demographic metadata varied by source and participant and was provided uncurated.

From V the trimming removes 4 bases and from J it removes 6 bases, while the gene matches leave 5 bases of the junction unaccounted for. CDR1 and CDR2 (SGHTA, FQGNSA) derive from the germline V gene. The CDR3 spans 14 residues, from the cysteine through the phenylalanine. Only the CDR3 DNA stays, 42 bases, in frame from base 1. This receptor was obtained from a woman between 40 and 55 years old who had recovered from COVID-19. The rearranged chain carries TRBV7-2 and TRBJ1-5; a stretch of 8 junction bases matches TRBD1. What was sequenced was PBMCs or T cells enriched from blood (not recorded which). The nucleotide sequence reads TGTGCCAGCAGCTCGCGCCAGGGGGCTCAGCCCCAGCATTTT. Its protein product is CASSSRQGAQPQHF.